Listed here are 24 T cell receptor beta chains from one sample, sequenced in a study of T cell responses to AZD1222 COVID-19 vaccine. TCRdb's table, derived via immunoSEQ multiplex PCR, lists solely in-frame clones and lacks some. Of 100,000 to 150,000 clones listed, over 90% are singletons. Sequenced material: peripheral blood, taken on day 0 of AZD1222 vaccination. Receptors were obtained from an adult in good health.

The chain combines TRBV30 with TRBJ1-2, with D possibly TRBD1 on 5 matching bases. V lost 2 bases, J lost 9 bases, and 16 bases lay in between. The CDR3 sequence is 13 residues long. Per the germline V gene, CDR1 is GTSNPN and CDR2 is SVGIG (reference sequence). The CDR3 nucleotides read TGTGCCTGGAGTCCCGCGGGACCCCGGAGCTACACCTTC. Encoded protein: CAWSPAGPRSYTF.

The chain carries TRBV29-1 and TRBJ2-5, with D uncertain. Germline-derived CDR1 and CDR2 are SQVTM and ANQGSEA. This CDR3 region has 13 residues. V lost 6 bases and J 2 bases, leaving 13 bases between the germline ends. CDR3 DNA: TGCAGCGTGGAAAAGACGCTACAAGAGACCCAGTACTTC. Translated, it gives CSVEKTLQETQYF.

The CDR3 DNA reads as TGTGCCAGCAGTCAGACGAGCTACGAGCAGTACTTC. It encodes CASSQTSYEQYF. This sequence joins TRBV14 and TRBJ2-7; D remains ambiguous. The CDR3 is made up of 12 amino acids. Germline lookup yields CDR1 SGHDN and CDR2 FVKESK. V shed 6 bases and J shed 3 bases, with 9 bases lying between them.

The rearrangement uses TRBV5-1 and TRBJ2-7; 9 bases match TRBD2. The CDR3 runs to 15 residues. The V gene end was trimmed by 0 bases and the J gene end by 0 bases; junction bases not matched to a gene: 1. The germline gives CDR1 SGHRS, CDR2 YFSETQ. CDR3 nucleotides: TGCGCCAGCAGCTTGGAAGCGGGGGGCTCCTACGAGCAGTACTTC. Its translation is CASSLEAGGSYEQYF.

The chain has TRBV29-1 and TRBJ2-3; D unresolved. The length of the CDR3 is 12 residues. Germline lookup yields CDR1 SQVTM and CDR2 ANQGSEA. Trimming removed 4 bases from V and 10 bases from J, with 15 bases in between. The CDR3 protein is CSVVDNTRSQYF. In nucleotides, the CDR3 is TGCAGCGTTGTTGATAATACCAGGTCGCAGTATTTT.

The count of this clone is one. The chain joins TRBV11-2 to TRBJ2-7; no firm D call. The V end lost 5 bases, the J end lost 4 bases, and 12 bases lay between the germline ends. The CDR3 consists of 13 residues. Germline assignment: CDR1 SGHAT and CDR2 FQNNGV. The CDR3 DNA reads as TGTGCCAGCAGCCCGCTAAATTTTTACGAGCAGTACTTC. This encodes CASSPLNFYEQYF.

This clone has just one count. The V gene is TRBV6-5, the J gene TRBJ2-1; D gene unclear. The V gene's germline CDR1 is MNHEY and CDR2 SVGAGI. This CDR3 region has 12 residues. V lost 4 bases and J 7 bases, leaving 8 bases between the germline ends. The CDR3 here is CASSSTSNEQFF. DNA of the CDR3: TGTGCCAGCAGTTCTACAAGTAATGAGCAGTTCTTC.

This CDR3 is CASSLARNSPLHF. The CDR3 region has the DNA TGTGCCAGCAGCTTAGCGAGAAATTCACCCCTCCACTTT. The chain has TRBV11-2 and TRBJ1-6; D unclear. Between the trimmed V and J ends, which lost 1 base and 7 bases, there was a span of 5 bases. The length of the CDR3 is 13 residues. CDR1 and CDR2 (germline): SGHAT, FQNNGV.

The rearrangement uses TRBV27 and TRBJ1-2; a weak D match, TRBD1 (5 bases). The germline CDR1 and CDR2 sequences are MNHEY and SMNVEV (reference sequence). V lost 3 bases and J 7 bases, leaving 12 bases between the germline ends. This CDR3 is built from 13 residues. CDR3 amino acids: CASSLKGLTGYTF. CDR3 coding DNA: TGTGCCAGCAGTTTGAAGGGGCTGACTGGCTACACCTTC.

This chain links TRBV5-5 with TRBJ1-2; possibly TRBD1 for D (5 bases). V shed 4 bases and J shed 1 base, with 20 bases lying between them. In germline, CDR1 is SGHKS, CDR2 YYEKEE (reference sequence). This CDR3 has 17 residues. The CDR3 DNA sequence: TGTGCCAGCAGCGATAACTCCAGGGTTAACAATAACTATGGCTACACCTTC. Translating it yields CASSDNSRVNNNYGYTF.

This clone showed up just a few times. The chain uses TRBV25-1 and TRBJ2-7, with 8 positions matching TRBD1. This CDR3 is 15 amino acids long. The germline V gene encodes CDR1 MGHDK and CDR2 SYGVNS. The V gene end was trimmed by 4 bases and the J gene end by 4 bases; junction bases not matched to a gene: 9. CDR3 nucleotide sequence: TGTGCCAGCAGTGGGGCAAACAGGGGGAGTTACGAGCAGTACTTC. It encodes CASSGANRGSYEQYF.

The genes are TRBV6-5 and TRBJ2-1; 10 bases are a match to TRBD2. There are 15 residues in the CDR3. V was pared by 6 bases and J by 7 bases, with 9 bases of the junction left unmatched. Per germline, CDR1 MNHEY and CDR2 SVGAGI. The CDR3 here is CASSTAGGPINEQFF. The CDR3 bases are TGTGCCAGCAGCACAGCGGGAGGGCCGATTAATGAGCAGTTCTTC.

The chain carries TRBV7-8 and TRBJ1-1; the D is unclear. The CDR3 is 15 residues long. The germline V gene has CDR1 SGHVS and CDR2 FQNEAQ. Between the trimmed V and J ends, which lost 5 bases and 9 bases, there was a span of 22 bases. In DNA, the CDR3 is TGTGCCAGCAGCCTAGAGGGTGTTGGGCCGGGCAAAGCTTTCTTT. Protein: CASSLEGVGPGKAFF.

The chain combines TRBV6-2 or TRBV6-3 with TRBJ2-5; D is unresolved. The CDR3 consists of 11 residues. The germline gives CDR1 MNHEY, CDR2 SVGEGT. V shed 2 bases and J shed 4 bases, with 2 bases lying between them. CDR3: CASSYAETQYF. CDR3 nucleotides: TGTGCCAGCAGTTACGCAGAGACCCAGTACTTC.

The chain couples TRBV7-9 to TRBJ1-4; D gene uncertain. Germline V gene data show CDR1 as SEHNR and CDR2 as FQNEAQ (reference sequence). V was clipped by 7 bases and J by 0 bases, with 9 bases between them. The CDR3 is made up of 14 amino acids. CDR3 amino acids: CASKAGATNEKLFF. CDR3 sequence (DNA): TGTGCCAGCAAAGCCGGGGCAACTAATGAAAAACTGTTTTTT.

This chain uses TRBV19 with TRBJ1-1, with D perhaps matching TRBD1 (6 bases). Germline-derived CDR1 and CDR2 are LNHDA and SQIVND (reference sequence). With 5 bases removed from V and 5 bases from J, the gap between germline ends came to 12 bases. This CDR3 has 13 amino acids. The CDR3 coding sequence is TGTGCCAGTAGTCAGGGGCAGCTGACTGAAGCTTTCTTT. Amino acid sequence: CASSQGQLTEAFF.

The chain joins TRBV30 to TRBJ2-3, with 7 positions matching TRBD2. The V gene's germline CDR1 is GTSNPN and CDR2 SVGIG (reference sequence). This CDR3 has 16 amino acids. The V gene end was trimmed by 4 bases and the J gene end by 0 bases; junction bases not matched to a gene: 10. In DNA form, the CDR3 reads TGTGCCTGGAATCGGGGGAGCGGGGCTAGCACAGATACGCAGTATTTT. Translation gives CAWNRGSGASTDTQYF.

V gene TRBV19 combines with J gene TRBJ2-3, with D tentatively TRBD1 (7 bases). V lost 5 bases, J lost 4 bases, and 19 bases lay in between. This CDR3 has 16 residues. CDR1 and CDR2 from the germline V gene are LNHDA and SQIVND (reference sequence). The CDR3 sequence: CASSVTGSRGPDTQYF. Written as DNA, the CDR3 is TGTGCCAGTAGTGTGACAGGGTCGCGGGGTCCAGATACGCAGTATTTT.

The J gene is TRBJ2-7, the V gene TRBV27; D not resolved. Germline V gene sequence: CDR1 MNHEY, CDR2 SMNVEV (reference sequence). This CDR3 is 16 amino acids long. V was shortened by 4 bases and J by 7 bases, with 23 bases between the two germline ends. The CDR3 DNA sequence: TGTGCCAGCAGTTGGACGGGCCCGCAAGTAGTCTTAGAGCAGTACTTC. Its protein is CASSWTGPQVVLEQYF.

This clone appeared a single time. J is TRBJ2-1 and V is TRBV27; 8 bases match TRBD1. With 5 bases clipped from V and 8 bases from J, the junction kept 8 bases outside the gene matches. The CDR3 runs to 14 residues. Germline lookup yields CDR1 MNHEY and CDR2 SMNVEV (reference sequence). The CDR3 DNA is TGTGCCAGCAGTCCACTAGGACAGGGTTATGAGCAGTTCTTC. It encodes CASSPLGQGYEQFF.

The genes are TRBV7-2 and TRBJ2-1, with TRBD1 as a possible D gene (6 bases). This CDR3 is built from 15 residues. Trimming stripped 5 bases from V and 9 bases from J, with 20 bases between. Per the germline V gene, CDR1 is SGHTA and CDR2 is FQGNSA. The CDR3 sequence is CASSPGATKGGEQFF. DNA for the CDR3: TGTGCCAGCAGCCCTGGGGCCACTAAAGGGGGTGAGCAGTTCTTC.

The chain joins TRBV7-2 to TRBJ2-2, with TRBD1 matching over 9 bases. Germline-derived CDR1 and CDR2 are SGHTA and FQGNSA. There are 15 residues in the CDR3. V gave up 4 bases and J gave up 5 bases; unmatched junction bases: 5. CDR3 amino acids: CASSYRDRDTGELFF. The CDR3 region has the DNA TGTGCCAGCAGCTACCGGGACAGGGATACCGGGGAGCTGTTTTTT.

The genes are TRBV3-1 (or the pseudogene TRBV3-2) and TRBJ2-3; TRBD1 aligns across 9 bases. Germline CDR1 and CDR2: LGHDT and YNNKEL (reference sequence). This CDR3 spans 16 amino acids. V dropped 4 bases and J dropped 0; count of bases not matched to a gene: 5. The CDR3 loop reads CASSPTGGTSTDTQYF. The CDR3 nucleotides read TGTGCCAGCAGCCCGACAGGGGGAACTAGCACAGATACGCAGTATTTT.

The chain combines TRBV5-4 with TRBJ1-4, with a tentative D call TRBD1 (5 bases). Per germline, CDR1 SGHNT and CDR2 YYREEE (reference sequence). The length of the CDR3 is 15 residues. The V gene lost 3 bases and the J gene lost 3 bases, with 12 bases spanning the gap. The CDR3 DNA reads TGTGCCAGCAGCTCCACCGGGACCCCTAATGAAAAACTGTTTTTT. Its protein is CASSSTGTPNEKLFF.